A selection of T cell receptor beta chains follows, all from one sample in a study of cytomegalovirus exposure and HLA in healthy donors. Sequenced by immunoSEQ multiplex PCR; TCRdb stores in-frame clones only, minus some. In total, the table holds tens of thousands of clones. Sequencing was carried out using PBMCs. The receptors were gathered from a human donor in good health. The conserved cysteine and the conserved F or W are not part of the CDR3 here. D genes are given only for firm matches.

TRBD1	TRBJ2-7	TRBV2	ASRLQGVSEQY
TRBD2	TRBJ2-7	TRBV9	ASSVGTSGGAAIFEQY
.	TRBJ1-2	TRBV6-5	ASSYRGLSRNT
.	TRBJ1-4	TRBV7-9	ASSFRGDREKLF
.	TRBJ2-3	TRBV6-4	ASSQPGHPSTDTQY
.	TRBJ1-1	TRBV6-5	ASSYSRGTEAF
.	TRBJ1-2	TRBV28	ASSDPSARGYT
.	TRBJ1-3	TRBV5-1	ASSPGDPENTIY
.	TRBJ1-5	TRBV15	ATSRAGINSNQPQH
TRBD1	TRBJ1-2	TRBV6-1	ASSDLGQGAVGYT
.	TRBJ2-2	TRBV5-4	ASRGDINTGELF
TRBD1	TRBJ1-1	TRBV6-1	ASWDSIHEAF
.	TRBJ2-7	TRBV9	ASSVGGGPYEQY
.	TRBJ1-5	TRBV18	ASSPGAKGSQLQH
TRBD2	TRBJ2-3	TRBV9	ASSVVAGGTDTQY
.	TRBJ2-7	TRBV7-8	ASSWQGRHEQY
.	TRBJ1-6	TRBV6-1	ASSDGREENSPLH
TRBD1	TRBJ2-7	TRBV2	ASSDTGQGDYEQY
TRBD1	TRBJ2-5	TRBV7-6	ASSLGGQGAGETQY
TRBD2	TRBJ2-5	TRBV10-1	ASSERGDTQETQY
TRBD1	TRBJ2-7	TRBV7-8	ASSIRQGRDYEQY
.	TRBJ1-3	TRBV5-6	ASSDGASSGNTIY
.	TRBJ1-5	TRBV18	ASSPGAGNQPQH
.	TRBJ1-1	TRBV30	AWSVQRDSAEAF
TRBD2	TRBJ2-7	TRBV11-2	ASSWGSGAYEQY
TRBD1	TRBJ1-5	TRBV28	ASSLVRGQLNQPQH
TRBD1	TRBJ1-4	TRBV7-9	ASSPVGGSTNEKLF
.	.	TRBV13	ASSTRDSDYEQY
.	TRBJ1-2	TRBV19	ASTHRAGGYGYT
TRBD1	TRBJ1-2	TRBV6-1	ASSIGTGYRDGYT
.	TRBJ1-6	TRBV19	ASTQLGPGPNSPLH
TRBD1	TRBJ1-1	TRBV5-1	ASSSTGGLEAF
.	TRBJ1-3	TRBV28	ASSSRNGNTIY
.	TRBJ1-2	TRBV7-9	ASSLVVVTTNYGYT
TRBD1	TRBJ1-2	TRBV6-1	ASSDRDRASSNYGYT
.	TRBJ2-2	TRBV2	ASSVRGGNTGELF
.	TRBJ1-1	TRBV11-2	ASSLGAGLATEAF
.	TRBJ2-2	TRBV7-8	ASSPIDQTEAAGELF
.	TRBJ1-3	TRBV6-6	ASELGSSGNTIY
.	TRBJ1-2	TRBV14	ASSQAPHATNYGYT
.	TRBJ2-7	TRBV28	ASPSPVTYEQY